This T cell receptor beta chain was sequenced for a study of T cells in Graves' hyperthyroidism and ophthalmopathy. Only a few counts were recorded for this clonotype. Patients aged 18 to 65 had newly diagnosed hyperthyroidism lasting under 2 months. Regions amplified from RNA transcripts were the TCR beta CDR3 regions. Using the HTBI primer set, a first-round RT-PCR was run on the TCR CDR3. TCRdb reanalysed the multiplex PCR reads using MiXCR and keeps one entry per CDR3 protein. The sample has 700,000 to 850,000 distinct CDR3 sequences; 35% are singletons. The CDR3 has 17 residues. Losses at the gene ends were 6 bases for V and 7 bases for J; bases not matched to a gene: 17. Germline CDR1 is SNHLY and CDR2 is FYNNEI.

The rearrangement joins TRBV2 to TRBJ2-2; TRBD1 agrees at 7 bases. The sequenced sample was blood. This receptor was obtained from a middle-aged woman with Graves' hyperthyroidism. Here the CDR3 DNA reads TGTGCCAGCAGCCTACGTTCGACAGGGATAACAATCGGGGAGCTGTTTTTT. This codes for CASSLRSTGITIGELFF. The full variable domain, rest sourced from reference TRBV2 and TRBJ2-2, is EPEVTQTPSHQVTQMGQEVILRCVPISNHLYFYWYRQILGQKVEFLVSFYNNEISEKSEIFDDQFSVERPDGSNFTLKIRSTKLEDSAMYFCASSLRSTGITIGELFFGEGSRLTVL.